The present TCR beta chain was sequenced within a study of blood T cell repertoires in COVID-19. As for the study in general: T cells, B-cell-depleted T cells, or PBMCs supplied cDNA or gDNA.

Source study methods: How many nucleated cells were present was estimated from reference gene primer amplification. Clones were sequenced by immunoSEQ multiplex PCR, and TCRdb holds only the in-frame ones, with some missing. V, J and clone size are those of that table, while D and trimming were read from the DNA. Here the sample spans around 300,000 clones, around 86% being singletons. The V segment lost 0 bases and the J segment 4 bases; nucleotides outside the gene matches: 3. The CDR3 loop spans 15 amino acids. CDR1 MGHRA and CDR2 YSYEKL come from the germline V gene. This chain links TRBV4-1 with TRBJ2-1; 7 nucleotides align to TRBD2. Sequenced material: peripheral blood. This TCR came from a human donor in a cohort sampled during active COVID-19. The CDR3 DNA is TGCGCCAGCAGCCAAGATGCGGGGGTTTACAATGAGCAGTTCTTC. This gives the protein CASSQDAGVYNEQFF.